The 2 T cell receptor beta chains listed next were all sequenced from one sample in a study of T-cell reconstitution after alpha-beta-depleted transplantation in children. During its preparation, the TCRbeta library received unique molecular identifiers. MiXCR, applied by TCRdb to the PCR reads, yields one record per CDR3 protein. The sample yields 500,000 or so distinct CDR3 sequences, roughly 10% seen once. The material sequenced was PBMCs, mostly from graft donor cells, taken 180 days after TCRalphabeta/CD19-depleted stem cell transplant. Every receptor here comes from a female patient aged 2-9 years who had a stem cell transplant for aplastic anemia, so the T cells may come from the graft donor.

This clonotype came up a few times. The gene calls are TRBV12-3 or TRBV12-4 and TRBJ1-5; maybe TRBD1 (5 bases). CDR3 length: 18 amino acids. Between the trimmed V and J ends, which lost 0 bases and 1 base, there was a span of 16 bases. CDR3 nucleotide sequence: TGTGCCAGCAGTTTAGCAGCGGGGAGGGGTCGGAGCAATCAGCCCCAGCATTTT. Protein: CASSLAAGRGRSNQPQHF.

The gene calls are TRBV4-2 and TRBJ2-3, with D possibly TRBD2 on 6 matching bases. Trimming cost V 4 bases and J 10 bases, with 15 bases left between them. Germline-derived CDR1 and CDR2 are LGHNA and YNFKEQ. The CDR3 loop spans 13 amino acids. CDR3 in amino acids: CASSRPGASAQYF. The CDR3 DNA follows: TGTGCCAGCAGCCGACCCGGGGCTAGCGCGCAGTATTTT.